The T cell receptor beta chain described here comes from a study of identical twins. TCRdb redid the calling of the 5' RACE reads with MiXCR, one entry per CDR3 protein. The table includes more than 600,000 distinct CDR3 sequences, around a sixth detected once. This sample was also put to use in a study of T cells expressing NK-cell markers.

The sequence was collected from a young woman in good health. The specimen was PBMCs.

The chain's CDR3 is CASSSRGGGPYSSYNEQFF. DNA for the CDR3: TGTGCCAGCAGTTCTCGGGGAGGGGGGCCCTACTCTTCCTACAATGAGCAGTTCTTC. The rearrangement uses TRBV6-5 and TRBJ2-1, with D possibly being TRBD2 (7 bases). Deletions cut 4 bases from V and 1 base from J, with 23 bases between. Germline CDR1 is MNHEY and CDR2 is SVGAGI. This CDR3 has 19 amino acids.